The T cell receptor beta chain described here comes from a study of T cell responses to AZD1222 COVID-19 vaccine. Clones were read by immunoSEQ multiplex PCR, and TCRdb kept only the in-frame ones, dropping some. The top ten hold less than 15% of the sample, which has about 120,000 clones, roughly 89% seen once. V lost 2 bases, J lost 1 base, and 15 bases stayed unmatched. CDR3 length: 18 residues. The germline gives CDR1 SGHRS, CDR2 YFSETQ. This TCR was recovered from an adult in good health. The J gene is TRBJ2-7, the V gene TRBV5-1, with TRBD1 identical over 7 bases. The input for sequencing was peripheral blood, taken on day 0 of AZD1222 vaccination. The CDR3 sequence: CASSFPPRDSDFSYEQYF. The CDR3 bases are TGCGCCAGCAGCTTCCCTCCGAGGGACAGTGACTTTTCCTACGAGCAGTACTTC.